The 2 T cell receptor beta chains in this list originate from one sample, sequenced in a study of regulatory T cells in long-lasting Graves disease. Noted time point: newly diagnosed GD, antithyroid drugs for less than 3 months. PBMC RNA served as the TCR library source. iRepertoire HTBI primers and Arm-PCR of CDR3 regions built TCR beta libraries. TCRdb recomputed calls from the multiplex PCR reads with MiXCR, one row per CDR3 protein. The profile shows 500,000 or so distinct CDR3 sequences, about 16% of them singletons. The sample also formed part of further work on T cells in Graves' hyperthyroidism and ophthalmopathy.

The material was peripheral blood mononuclear cells (PBMCs), obtained at new diagnosis, from a patient treated with antithyroid drugs. These receptors all come from a woman in her forties or fifties with Graves disease.

This clonotype was observed a single time. This sequence may be a read error, since a much larger clone differs from it by one base. The chain has TRBV6-1 and TRBJ2-7; weak D call: TRBD2 (5 bases). The CDR3 covers 14 residues. The germline V and J ends were trimmed by 6 bases and 3 bases, with 15 bases remaining between them. The germline V gene encodes CDR1 MNHNS and CDR2 SASEGT. For the CDR3, the DNA is TGTGCCAGCAGCCAAGCTTACGGGGTCTACGAGCAGTACTTC. Translated, it gives CASSQAYGVYEQYF.

V and J are TRBV14 and TRBJ1-2; D is unclear. Trimming pared 6 bases from V and 8 bases from J, leaving 19 bases between. This CDR3 is built from 14 residues. Per germline, CDR1 SGHDN and CDR2 FVKESK. The CDR3 loop is CASSQNRAPWGYTF. DNA of the CDR3: TGTGCCAGCAGTCAAAACCGGGCCCCCTGGGGCTACACCTTC.